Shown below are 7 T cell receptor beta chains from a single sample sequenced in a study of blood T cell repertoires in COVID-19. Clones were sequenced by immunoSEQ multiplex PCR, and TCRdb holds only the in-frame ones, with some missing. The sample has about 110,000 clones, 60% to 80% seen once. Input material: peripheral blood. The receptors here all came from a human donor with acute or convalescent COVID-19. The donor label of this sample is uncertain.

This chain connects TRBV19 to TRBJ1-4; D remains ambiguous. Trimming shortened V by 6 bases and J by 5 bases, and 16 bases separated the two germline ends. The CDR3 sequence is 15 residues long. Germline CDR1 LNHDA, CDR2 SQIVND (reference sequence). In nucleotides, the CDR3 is TGTGCCAGTAGAAAAGGCGGCAGATTAAATGAAAAACTGTTTTTT. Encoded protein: CASRKGGRLNEKLFF.

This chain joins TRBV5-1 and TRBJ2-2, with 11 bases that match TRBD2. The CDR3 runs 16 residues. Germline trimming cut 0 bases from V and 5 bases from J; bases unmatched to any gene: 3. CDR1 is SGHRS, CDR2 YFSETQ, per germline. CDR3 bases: TGCGCCAGCAGCTTGGGACTAGCGGGGTATACCGGGGAGCTGTTTTTT. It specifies CASSLGLAGYTGELFF.

CDR3 sequence (DNA): TGTGCCAGCAGACGACAGGGCCTGAACACCGGGGAGCTGTTTTTT. This translates into CASRRQGLNTGELFF. The V call is TRBV6-5, the J call TRBJ2-2; 7 nucleotides match TRBD1. The CDR3 runs to 15 residues. Looked up from germline, CDR1 is MNHEY and CDR2 is SVGAGI. V shed 6 bases and J 1 base; nucleotides not matched to a gene: 5.

The CDR3 here is CASSRYSGGPGETQYF. The CDR3 nucleotides read TGCGCCAGCAGCCGGTATAGCGGGGGGCCTGGAGAGACCCAGTACTTC. The chain employs TRBV4-1 and TRBJ2-5; 10 bases are shared with TRBD2. Germline-derived CDR1 and CDR2 are MGHRA and YSYEKL. The CDR3 extends over 16 amino acids. Trimming cost V 4 bases and J 4 bases; bases outside gene matches: 9.

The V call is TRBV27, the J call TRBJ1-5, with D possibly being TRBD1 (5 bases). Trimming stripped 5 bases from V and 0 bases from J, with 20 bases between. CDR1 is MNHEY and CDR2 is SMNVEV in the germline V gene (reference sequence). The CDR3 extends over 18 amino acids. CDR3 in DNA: TGTGCCAGCAGTCCCCGCCCGGAGGGGTCAACTAGCAATCAGCCCCAGCATTTT. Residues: CASSPRPEGSTSNQPQHF.

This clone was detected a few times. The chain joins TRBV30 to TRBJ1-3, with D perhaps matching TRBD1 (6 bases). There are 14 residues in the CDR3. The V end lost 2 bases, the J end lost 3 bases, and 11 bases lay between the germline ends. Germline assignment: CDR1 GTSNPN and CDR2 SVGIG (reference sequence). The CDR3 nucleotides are TGTGCCTGGAGTTTAGGGGGTGATGGAAACACCATATATTTT. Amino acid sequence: CAWSLGGDGNTIYF.

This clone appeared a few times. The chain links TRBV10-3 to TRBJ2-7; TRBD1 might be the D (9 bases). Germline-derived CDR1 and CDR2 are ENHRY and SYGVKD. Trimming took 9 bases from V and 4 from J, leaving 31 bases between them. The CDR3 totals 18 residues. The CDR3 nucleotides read TGTGCCATTAGCTCCGGGACAGGGACTAGTGGATTAATGTACGAGCAGTACTTC. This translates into CAISSGTGTSGLMYEQYF.